Below, 8 T cell receptor beta chains from the same sample are listed, as sequenced in a study of shared clonotypes between healthy human individuals. Some clones are missing from TCRdb's copy, which holds only in-frame ones; the method was immunoSEQ multiplex PCR. This table has about 2.3 million clones, less than 95% appearing once. Sequencing input: naive CD4+ T cells from PBMCs. Specified subset: CD45RA+ positively selected. Receptor source: a man between 18 and 29 years old in good health. Some clones in this sample may be carry-over from other donors' samples.

The chain recombines TRBV5-4 with TRBJ2-7; D is perhaps TRBD2 (7 bases). The CDR3 has 14 residues. The V gene lost 5 bases and the J gene lost 2 bases, with 14 bases spanning the gap. Germline CDR1 reads SGHNT; CDR2 reads YYREEE (reference sequence). Written as DNA, the CDR3 is TGTGCCAGCAGAAGGGGGGGCGCACCCTACGAGCAGTACTTC. Protein: CASRRGGAPYEQYF.

The chain recombines TRBV15 with TRBJ1-1, with 7 positions matching TRBD1. The CDR3 sequence is 15 residues long. The germline gives CDR1 LNHNV, CDR2 YYDKDF (reference sequence). Trimming cost V 3 bases and J 8 bases; bases outside gene matches: 12. CDR3 sequence (DNA): TGTGCCACCAGCAGGGGGGACAGCGAAAGTACGGAAGCTTTCTTT. It codes for CATSRGDSESTEAFF.

This rearrangement joins TRBV7-2 to TRBJ2-3; D possibly corresponds to TRBD2 (5 bases). V gave up 4 bases and J gave up 4 bases, with 18 bases separating them. The CDR3 is made up of 16 amino acids. In germline, CDR1 is SGHTA, CDR2 FQGNSA. The CDR3 DNA is TGTGCCAGCAGCTGGGGAACAGCGGTGGTTGCAGATACGCAGTATTTT. Translating it yields CASSWGTAVVADTQYF.

The chain combines TRBV2 with TRBJ2-1; TRBD2 matches at 7 bases. The V gene's germline CDR1 is SNHLY and CDR2 FYNNEI. This CDR3 has 11 residues. The ends lost 4 bases at V and 12 bases at J; junction bases unmatched: 3. The CDR3 sequence: CASSGLAWQFF. The CDR3 DNA is TGTGCCAGCAGTGGACTAGCCTGGCAGTTCTTC.

The CDR3 here is CAWSRGSGPYEQYF. The CDR3 nucleotides are TGTGCCTGGAGCCGTGGTAGCGGGCCCTACGAGCAGTACTTC. V gene TRBV30 combines with J gene TRBJ2-7, with 7 positions matching TRBD2. Germline V gene data show CDR1 as GTSNPN and CDR2 as SVGIG (reference sequence). The J segment lost 2 bases and the V segment lost 3 bases, leaving 7 bases of the junction unmatched. The CDR3 has 14 residues.

The rearrangement uses TRBV5-4 and TRBJ1-1; D ambiguous. V was shortened by 4 bases and J by 5 bases, with 6 bases between the two germline ends. The V gene's germline CDR1 is SGHNT and CDR2 YYREEE (reference sequence). The CDR3 sequence is 11 residues long. The CDR3 loop is CASSQATEAFF. The CDR3 DNA is TGTGCCAGCAGCCAAGCGACTGAAGCTTTCTTT.

The chain has TRBV15 and TRBJ2-7; tentative D call: TRBD2 (6 bases). This CDR3 comprises 16 residues. V was cut by 0 bases and J by 6 bases, with 18 bases left in between. Germline values: CDR1 LNHNV, CDR2 YYDKDF (reference sequence). DNA of the CDR3: TGTGCCACCAGCAGAGATCGACGGGAGATAGTCCGCGAGCAGTACTTC. Its protein is CATSRDRREIVREQYF.

This clone has more than one count but fewer than ten. The chain recombines TRBV25-1 with TRBJ1-1; the match to TRBD1 covers 7 bases. The CDR3 sequence is 12 residues long. Trimming cost V 5 bases and J 10 bases; bases outside gene matches: 7. The germline gives CDR1 MGHDK, CDR2 SYGVNS. For the CDR3, the DNA is TGTGCCAGCAGTTCCTATCAGGGGGGAGCTTTCTTT. The encoded protein is CASSSYQGGAFF.